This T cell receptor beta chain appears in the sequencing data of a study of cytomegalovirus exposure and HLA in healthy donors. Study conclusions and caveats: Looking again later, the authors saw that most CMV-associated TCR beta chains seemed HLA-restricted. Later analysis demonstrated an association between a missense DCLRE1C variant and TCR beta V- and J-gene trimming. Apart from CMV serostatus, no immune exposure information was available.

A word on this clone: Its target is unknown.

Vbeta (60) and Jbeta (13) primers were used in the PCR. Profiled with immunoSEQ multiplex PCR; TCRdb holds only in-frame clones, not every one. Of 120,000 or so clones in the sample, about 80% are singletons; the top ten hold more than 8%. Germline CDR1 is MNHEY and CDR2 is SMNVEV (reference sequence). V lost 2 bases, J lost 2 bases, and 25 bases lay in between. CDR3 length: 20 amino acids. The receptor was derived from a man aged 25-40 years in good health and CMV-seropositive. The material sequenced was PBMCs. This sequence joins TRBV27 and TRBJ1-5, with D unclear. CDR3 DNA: TGTGCCAGCAGTTTAACCGGGGAAACATATGTAAGTTTGGGCAATCAGCCCCAGCATTTT. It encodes CASSLTGETYVSLGNQPQHF.